The 5 T cell receptor beta chains below were found in one sample sequenced in a study of Graves' ophthalmopathy and Graves' hyperthyroidism. The TCR beta CDR3 regions underwent amplification from RNA transcripts. RT-PCR was first run with HTBI primers, then multiplex PCR in a second round. A single record per CDR3 protein comes from TCRdb applying MiXCR to the multiplex PCR reads. Of over a million distinct CDR3 sequences detected, around a third appear once; the ten largest clones hold more than 9.5%. Sequencing was performed on peripheral blood or thyroid tissue (not recorded which). These TCRs come from an adult man with Graves' hyperthyroidism.

This clonotype was counted at least ten times. V is TRBV10-3 and J is TRBJ2-2; tentative D call: TRBD2 (6 bases). Trimming took 6 bases from V and 7 from J, leaving 24 bases between them. Germline V lookup: CDR1 ENHRY, CDR2 SYGVKD. There are 17 residues in the CDR3. The CDR3 is CAISPIVGGRGYGELFF. CDR3 bases: TGTGCCATCAGCCCGATCGTCGGGGGTCGTGGATACGGGGAGCTGTTTTTT.

This clonotype occurred a few times. The chain carries TRBV7-8 and TRBJ1-1; D is possibly TRBD1 (5 bases). The length of the CDR3 is 13 residues. V was shortened by 1 base and J by 8 bases, with 11 bases between the two germline ends. The germline V gene has CDR1 SGHVS and CDR2 FQNEAQ. This CDR3 is CASSLVDTIEAFF. CDR3 in DNA: TGTGCCAGCAGCTTAGTGGACACGATCGAAGCTTTCTTT.

The J gene is TRBJ1-6, the V gene TRBV5-1; D perhaps matches TRBD1 (5 bases). The CDR3 covers 15 residues. Per the germline V gene, CDR1 is SGHRS and CDR2 is YFSETQ. V shed 7 bases and J shed 4 bases, with 15 bases lying between them. As DNA, the CDR3 is TGCGCCAGCGCTGACAGCCCCGGTTATAATTCACCCCTCCACTTT. Protein sequence: CASADSPGYNSPLHF.

This rearrangement joins TRBV12-3 or TRBV12-4 to TRBJ2-6; 7 nucleotides agree with TRBD1. The CDR3 runs 17 residues. V was pared by 6 bases and J by 4 bases, with 12 bases of the junction left unmatched. The CDR3 nucleotides read TGTGCCAGCAGCCCGGGACAGTTGATACGGGGGGCCAACGTCCTGACTTTC. It is translated as CASSPGQLIRGANVLTF.

In its sample, this clonotype was seen many times. CDR3 nucleotide sequence: TGTGCCAGCAGCTTGCATGACAGGGCGGGGGAGACCCAGTACTTC. Amino acids: CASSLHDRAGETQYF. V gene TRBV7-9 combines with J gene TRBJ2-5; D is possibly TRBD1 (7 bases). V gave up 3 bases and J gave up 5 bases, with 16 bases separating them. The CDR3 covers 15 residues. The germline V gene encodes CDR1 SEHNR and CDR2 FQNEAQ (reference sequence).